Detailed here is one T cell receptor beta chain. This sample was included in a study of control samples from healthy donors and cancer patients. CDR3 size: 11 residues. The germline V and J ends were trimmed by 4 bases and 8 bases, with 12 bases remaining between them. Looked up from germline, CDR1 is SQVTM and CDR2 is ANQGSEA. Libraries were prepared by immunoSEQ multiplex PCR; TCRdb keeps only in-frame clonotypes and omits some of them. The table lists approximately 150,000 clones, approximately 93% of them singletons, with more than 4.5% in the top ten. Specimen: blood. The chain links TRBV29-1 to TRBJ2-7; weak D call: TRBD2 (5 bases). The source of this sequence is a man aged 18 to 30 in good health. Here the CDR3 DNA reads TGCAGCGTTGCACTTCCGGGAAAGCAGTACTTC. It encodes CSVALPGKQYF.